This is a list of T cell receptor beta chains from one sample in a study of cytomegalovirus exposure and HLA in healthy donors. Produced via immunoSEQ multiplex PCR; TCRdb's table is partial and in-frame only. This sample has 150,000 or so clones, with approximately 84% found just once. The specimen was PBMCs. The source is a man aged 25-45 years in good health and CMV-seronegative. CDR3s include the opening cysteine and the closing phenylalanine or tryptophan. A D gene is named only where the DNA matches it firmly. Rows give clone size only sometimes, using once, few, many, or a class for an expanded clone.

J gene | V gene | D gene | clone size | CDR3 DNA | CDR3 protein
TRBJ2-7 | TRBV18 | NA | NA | TGTGCCAGCTCACCCCCGGACAGCTACGAGCAGTACTTC | CASSPPDSYEQYF
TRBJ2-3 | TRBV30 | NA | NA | TGTGCCTGGCTTACAGGGTCAGATACGCAGTATTTT | CAWLTGSDTQYF
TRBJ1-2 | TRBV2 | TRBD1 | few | TGTGCCAGCAGCTCGGACAGGGCTAGCTATGGCTACACCTTC | CASSSDRASYGYTF
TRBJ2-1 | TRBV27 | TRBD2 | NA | TGTGCCAGCAGGGGAGCGGGGGGCTACAATGAGCAGTTCTTC | CASRGAGGYNEQFF
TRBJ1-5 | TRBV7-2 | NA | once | TGTGCCAGCAGCGGTCAGGGTAATCAGCCCCAGCATTTT | CASSGQGNQPQHF
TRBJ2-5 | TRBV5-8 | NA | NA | TGTGCCAGCAGCTTGTACAGCCAAGAGACCCAGTACTTC | CASSLYSQETQYF
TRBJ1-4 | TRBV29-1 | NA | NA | TGCAGCGTAGGAGGGAATGAAAAACTGTTTTTT | CSVGGNEKLFF
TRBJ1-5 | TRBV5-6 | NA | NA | TGTGCCAGCAGCTTGGTAGGGAGCAGGAATCAGCCCCAGCATTTT | CASSLVGSRNQPQHF
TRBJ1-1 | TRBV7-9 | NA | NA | TGTGCCAGCAGCCGTAGGGGGATCAGTGACACTGAAGCTTTCTTT | CASSRRGISDTEAFF
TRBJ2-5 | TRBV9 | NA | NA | TGTGCCAGCAGCATAAGCGGAGAAGGGCGGGAGACCCAGTACTTC | CASSISGEGRETQYF
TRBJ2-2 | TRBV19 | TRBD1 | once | TGTGCCAGCAGGACAGGAGACTCGAACACCGGGGAGCTGTTTTTT | CASRTGDSNTGELFF
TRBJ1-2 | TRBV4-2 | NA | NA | TGTGCCAGCAGCCAAGTTAGGGGCGACAACTATGGCTACACCTTC | CASSQVRGDNYGYTF
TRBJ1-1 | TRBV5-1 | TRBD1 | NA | TGCGCCAGCAGCTTGGCAGGACAGGGTAACACTGAAGCTTTCTTT | CASSLAGQGNTEAFF
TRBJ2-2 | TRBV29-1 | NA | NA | TGCAGCGTCTCGGTACGCGATTTGACCGGGGAGCTGTTTTTT | CSVSVRDLTGELFF
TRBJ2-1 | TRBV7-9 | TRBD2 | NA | TGTGCCAGCAGTGCCGGGACTAGCGCCTACAATGAGCAGTTCTTC | CASSAGTSAYNEQFF
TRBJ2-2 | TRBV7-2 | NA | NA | TGTGCCAGCAGCATAAGTGGGGCAGTATATGCGGCCGGGGAGCTGTTTTTT | CASSISGAVYAAGELFF
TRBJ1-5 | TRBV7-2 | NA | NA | TGTGCCAGCAGCCGTTCGGGGGGCAATCAGCCCCAGCATTTT | CASSRSGGNQPQHF
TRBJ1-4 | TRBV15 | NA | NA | TGTGCCACCAGCAGAGTGAAGGGGTTGGGTGAAAAACTGTTTTTT | CATSRVKGLGEKLFF
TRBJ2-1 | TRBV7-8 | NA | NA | TGTGCCAGCAGCTTAGAGTCTAGCTACAATGAGCAGTTCTTC | CASSLESSYNEQFF
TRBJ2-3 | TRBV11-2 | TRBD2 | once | TGTGCCAGCAGCTTGTCGAGGCTAGCGGGCACAGGACAAACAGATACGCAGTATTTT | CASSLSRLAGTGQTDTQYF
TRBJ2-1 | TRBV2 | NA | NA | TGTGCCAGCACAGGTTCAGGAGGCCCCTACAATGAGCAGTTCTTC | CASTGSGGPYNEQFF
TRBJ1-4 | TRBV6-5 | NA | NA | TGTGCCAGCAGTTCGAACCGCGCGGGAACTAATGAAAAACTGTTTTTT | CASSSNRAGTNEKLFF
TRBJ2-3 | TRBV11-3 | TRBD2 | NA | TGTGCCAGCAGCTTAGGGGTAGCGGGGAGCACAGATACGCAGTATTTT | CASSLGVAGSTDTQYF
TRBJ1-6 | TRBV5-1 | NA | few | TGCGCCAGCAGCCCGACAGGAGATAATTCACCCCTCCACTTT | CASSPTGDNSPLHF
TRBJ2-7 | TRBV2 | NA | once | TGTGCCAGCAGTGTCGGGTTGAGACAGACCCTTCGAGAGCAGTACTTC | CASSVGLRQTLREQYF
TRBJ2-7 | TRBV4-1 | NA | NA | TGCGCCAGCAGCCAAGATCGAACGCCACTATCTTCCTACGAGCAGTACTTC | CASSQDRTPLSSYEQYF
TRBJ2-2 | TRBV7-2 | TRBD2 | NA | TGTGCCAGCAGCCCCCGTACTAGCGGGAGTCGGTACACCGGGGAGCTGTTTTTT | CASSPRTSGSRYTGELFF
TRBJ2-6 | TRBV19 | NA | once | TGTGCCAGTAGTATAGTTCAAGGGGCTGGGGCCAACGTCCTGACTTTC | CASSIVQGAGANVLTF
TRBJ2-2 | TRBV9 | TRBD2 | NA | TGTGCCAGCAGCGTAGTCGGTGGCGGGAGTCCTAGGGAGCTGTTTTTT | CASSVVGGGSPRELFF
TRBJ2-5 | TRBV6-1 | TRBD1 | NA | TGTGCCAGCAGAATCTTACAGGGGGCCGGAGAGACCCAGTACTTC | CASRILQGAGETQYF
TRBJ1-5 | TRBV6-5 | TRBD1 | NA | TGTGCCAGCAGTTACAGGACAGGGGGCAGGAATCAGCCCCAGCATTTT | CASSYRTGGRNQPQHF
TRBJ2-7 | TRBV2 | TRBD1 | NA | TGTGCCAGCAGAGCTCCGGGACAGGGGTCTCTCGAGCAGTACTTC | CASRAPGQGSLEQYF
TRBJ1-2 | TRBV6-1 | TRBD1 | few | TGTGCCAGCAGTGAACAACAGGGGGCGCGGTCTACCTATGGCTACACCTTC | CASSEQQGARSTYGYTF
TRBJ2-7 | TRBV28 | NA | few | TGTGCCAGCAGTTTATGGGGTCAGGGGATTGGGAACGAGCAGTACTTC | CASSLWGQGIGNEQYF
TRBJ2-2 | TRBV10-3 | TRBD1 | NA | TGTGCCACCAGGACAGGGTCAAACACCGGGGAGCTGTTTTTT | CATRTGSNTGELFF
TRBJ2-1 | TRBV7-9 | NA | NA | TGTGCCAGCAGTGCTCTAGGGGGGGGCAATGAGCAGTTCTTC | CASSALGGGNEQFF
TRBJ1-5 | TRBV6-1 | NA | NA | TGTGCCAGCAGTGTGGGACACCTAGGGGGAAATCAGCCCCAGCATTTT | CASSVGHLGGNQPQHF
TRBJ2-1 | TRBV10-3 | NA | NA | TGTGCCATCAGTGAAACAGCCGGTTACAATGAGCAGTTCTTC | CAISETAGYNEQFF
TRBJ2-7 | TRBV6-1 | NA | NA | TGTGCCAGCACCGTAGGGGGTTCCTACGAGCAGTACTTC | CASTVGGSYEQYF
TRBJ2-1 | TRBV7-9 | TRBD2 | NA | TGTGCCAGCAGCTTAGTAGCGGGAGAGGACAATGAGCAGTTCTTC | CASSLVAGEDNEQFF
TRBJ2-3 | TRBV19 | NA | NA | TGTGCCAGTACTTCCGCTAGCGACAGCACAGATACGCAGTATTTT | CASTSASDSTDTQYF
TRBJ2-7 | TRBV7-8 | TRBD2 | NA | TGTGCCAGCAGCTTAGCTAGCGGGAGGGTAGGCGAGCAGTACTTC | CASSLASGRVGEQYF
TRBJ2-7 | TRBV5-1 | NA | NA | TGCGCCAGCAGCTTGCGGGGTCCGTTTTACGAGCAGTACTTC | CASSLRGPFYEQYF
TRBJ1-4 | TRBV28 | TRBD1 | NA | TGTGCCAGCAGACGGGACAGGGAGGGGGTTGGAGTGTTTTTT | CASRRDREGVGVFF
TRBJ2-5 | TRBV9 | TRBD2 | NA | TGTGCCAGTACAAGCGGGGGGGCCTTGGGAGAGACCCAGTACTTC | CASTSGGALGETQYF
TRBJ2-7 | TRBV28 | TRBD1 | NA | TGTGCCAGCAGTTTGGGGACAGGATACGAGCAGTACTTC | CASSLGTGYEQYF
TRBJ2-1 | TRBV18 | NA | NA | TGTGCCAGCTCACGTGGCGGGGCGGCTAACAATGAGCAGTTCTTC | CASSRGGAANNEQFF
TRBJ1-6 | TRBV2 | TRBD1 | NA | TGTGCCAGCAGGGAGGGGACAGGGACCTTAAGCTCCTATAATTCACCCCTCCACTTT | CASREGTGTLSSYNSPLHF
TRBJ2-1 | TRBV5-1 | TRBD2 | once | TGCGCCAGCAGCCAAGATCTACTAGCGGGGGGGACCGAGCAGTTCTTC | CASSQDLLAGGTEQFF
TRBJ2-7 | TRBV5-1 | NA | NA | TGCGCCAGCAGCCCGACAGGTTCAACCTCCTACGAGCAGTACTTC | CASSPTGSTSYEQYF
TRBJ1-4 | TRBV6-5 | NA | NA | TGTGCCAGCAGTTACAGCCCCCGGACAGAGGAAAAACTGTTTTTT | CASSYSPRTEEKLFF
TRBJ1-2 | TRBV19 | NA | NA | TGTGCCAGTAGCCGTCAGGGCGACTCTAACTATGGCTACACCTTC | CASSRQGDSNYGYTF
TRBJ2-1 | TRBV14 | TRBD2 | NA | TGTGCCAGCAGCGGACTAGCGGGAGTGTATGACAATGAGCAGTTCTTC | CASSGLAGVYDNEQFF
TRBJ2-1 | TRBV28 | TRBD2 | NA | TGTGCCAGCAGTACGCGAGGACTAGCGGCCTCCTACAATGAGCAGTTCTTC | CASSTRGLAASYNEQFF
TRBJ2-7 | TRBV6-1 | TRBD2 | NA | TGTGCCAGCAGTAGCCTCTGGGGGGGCTCCTACGAGCAGTACTTC | CASSSLWGGSYEQYF